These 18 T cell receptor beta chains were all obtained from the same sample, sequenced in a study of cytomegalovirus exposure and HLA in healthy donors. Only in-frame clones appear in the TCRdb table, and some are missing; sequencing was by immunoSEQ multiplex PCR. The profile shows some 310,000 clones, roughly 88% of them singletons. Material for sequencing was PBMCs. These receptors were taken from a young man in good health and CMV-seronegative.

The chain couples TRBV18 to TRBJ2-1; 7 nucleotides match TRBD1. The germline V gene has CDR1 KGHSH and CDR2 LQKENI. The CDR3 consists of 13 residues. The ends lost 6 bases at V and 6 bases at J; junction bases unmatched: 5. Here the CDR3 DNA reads TGTGCCAGCTCCCCCGCAGGGGGCAATGAGCAGTTCTTC. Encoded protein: CASSPAGGNEQFF.

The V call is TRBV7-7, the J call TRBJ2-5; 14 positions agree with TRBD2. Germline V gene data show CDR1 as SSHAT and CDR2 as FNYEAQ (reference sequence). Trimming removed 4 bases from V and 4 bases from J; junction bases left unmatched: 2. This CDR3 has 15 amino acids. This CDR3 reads CASSSGLAGGETQYF. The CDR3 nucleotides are TGTGCCAGCAGCTCCGGACTAGCGGGGGGAGAGACCCAGTACTTC.

The CDR3 is CASSLHRGGFGANVLTF. CDR3 in DNA: TGTGCCAGCAGCTTACACCGAGGGGGCTTTGGGGCCAACGTCCTGACTTTC. The rearrangement uses TRBV7-2 and TRBJ2-6; 7 bases fit TRBD1. CDR3 length: 17 amino acids. Germline-derived CDR1 and CDR2 are SGHTA and FQGNSA. The junction had 7 bases not matched to a gene; V was cut back by 2 bases and J by 3 bases.

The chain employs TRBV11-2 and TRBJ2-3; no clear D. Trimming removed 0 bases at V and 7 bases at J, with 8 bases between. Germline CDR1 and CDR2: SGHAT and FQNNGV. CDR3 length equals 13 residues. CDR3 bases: TGTGCCAGCAGCTTAGAGATTCAGTATACGCAGTATTTT. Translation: CASSLEIQYTQYF.

CDR3: CASSQATGPTYEQYF. The CDR3 DNA reads as TGCGCCAGCAGCCAAGCCACAGGCCCTACCTACGAGCAGTACTTC. The gene calls are TRBV4-3 and TRBJ2-7; a weak D match, TRBD1 (5 bases). Germline CDR1 LGHNA, CDR2 YSLEER. Trimming stripped 1 base from V and 2 bases from J, with 12 bases between. The CDR3 is made up of 15 amino acids.

In nucleotides, the CDR3 is TGTGCCAGTAGTTTGGTCCCACGCCCCTCGGACTATGGCTACACCTTC. Translation: CASSLVPRPSDYGYTF. The chain uses TRBV19 and TRBJ1-2; D gene uncertain. Trimming took off 5 bases at V and 3 bases at J, with 19 bases between the two ends. The CDR3 totals 16 residues. Per germline, CDR1 LNHDA and CDR2 SQIVND (reference sequence).

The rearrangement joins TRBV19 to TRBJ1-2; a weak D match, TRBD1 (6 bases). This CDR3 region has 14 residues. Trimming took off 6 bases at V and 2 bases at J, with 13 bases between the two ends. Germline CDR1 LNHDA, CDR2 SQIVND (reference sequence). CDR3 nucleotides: TGTGCCAGTAGCCGTACAGGGAAGAACTATGGCTACACCTTC. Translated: CASSRTGKNYGYTF.

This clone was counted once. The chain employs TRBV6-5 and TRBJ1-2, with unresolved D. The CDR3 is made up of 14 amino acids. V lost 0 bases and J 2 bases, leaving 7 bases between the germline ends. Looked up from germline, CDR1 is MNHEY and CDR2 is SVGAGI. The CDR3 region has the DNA TGTGCCAGCAGTTACTCCGGAGCGAACTATGGCTACACCTTC. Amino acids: CASSYSGANYGYTF.

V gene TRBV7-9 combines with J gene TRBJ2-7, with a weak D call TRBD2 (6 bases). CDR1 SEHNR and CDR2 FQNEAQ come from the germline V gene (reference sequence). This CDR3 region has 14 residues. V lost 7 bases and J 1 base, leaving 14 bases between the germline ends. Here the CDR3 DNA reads TGTGCCAGCACCCCCGCCGGGGGATCCTACGAGCAGTACTTC. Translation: CASTPAGGSYEQYF.

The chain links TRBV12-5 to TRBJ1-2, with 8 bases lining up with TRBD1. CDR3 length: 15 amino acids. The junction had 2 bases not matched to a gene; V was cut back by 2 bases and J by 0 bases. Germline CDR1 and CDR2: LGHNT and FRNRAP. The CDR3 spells CASGLRDRSNYGYTF. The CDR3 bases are TGTGCTAGTGGTTTGAGGGACAGGTCTAACTATGGCTACACCTTC.

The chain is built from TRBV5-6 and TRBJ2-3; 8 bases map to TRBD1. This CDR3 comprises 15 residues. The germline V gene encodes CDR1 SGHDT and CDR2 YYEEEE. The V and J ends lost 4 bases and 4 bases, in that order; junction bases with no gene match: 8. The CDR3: CASSIGTGLSDTQYF. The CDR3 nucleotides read TGTGCCAGCAGCATAGGGACAGGCCTCTCAGATACGCAGTATTTT.

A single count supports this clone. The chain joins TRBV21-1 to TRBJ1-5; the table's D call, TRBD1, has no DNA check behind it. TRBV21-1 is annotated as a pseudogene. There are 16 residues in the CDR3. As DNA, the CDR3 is TGTGCCAGCAGCTCCGAGGAGGACAGGGCCAGGCAGCCCCAGCATTTT. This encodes CASSSEEDRARQPQHF.

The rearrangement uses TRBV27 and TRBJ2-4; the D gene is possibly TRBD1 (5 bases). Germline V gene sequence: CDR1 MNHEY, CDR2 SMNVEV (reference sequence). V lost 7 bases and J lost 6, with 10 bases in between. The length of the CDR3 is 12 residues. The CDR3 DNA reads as TGTGCCAGCATTGGGCAGGGAAACATTCAGTACTTC. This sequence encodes CASIGQGNIQYF.

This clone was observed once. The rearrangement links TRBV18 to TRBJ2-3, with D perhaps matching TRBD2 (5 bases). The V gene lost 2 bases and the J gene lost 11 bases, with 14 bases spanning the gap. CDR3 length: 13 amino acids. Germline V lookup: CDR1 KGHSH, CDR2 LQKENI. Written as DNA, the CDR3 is TGTGCCAGCTCACCAAAAGACTATCAGCGGCAGTATTTT. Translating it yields CASSPKDYQRQYF.

Here the CDR3 reads CATSRAPSPTSGATYEQYF. CDR3 in DNA: TGTGCCACCAGCAGAGCCCCCTCCCCGACTAGCGGGGCCACCTACGAGCAGTACTTC. V usage is TRBV15 and J usage is TRBJ2-7, with 11 bases identical to TRBD2. With V trimmed by 1 base and J by 2 bases, 13 bases remained unmatched. Germline CDR1 is LNHNV and CDR2 is YYDKDF (reference sequence). This CDR3 is 19 amino acids long.

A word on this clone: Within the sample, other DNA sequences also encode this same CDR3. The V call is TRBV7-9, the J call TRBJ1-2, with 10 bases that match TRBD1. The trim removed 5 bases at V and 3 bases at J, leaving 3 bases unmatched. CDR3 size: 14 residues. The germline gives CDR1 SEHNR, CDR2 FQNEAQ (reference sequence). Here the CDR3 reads CASSPGQGDYGYTF. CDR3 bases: TGTGCCAGCAGCCCTGGACAGGGGGACTATGGCTACACCTTC.

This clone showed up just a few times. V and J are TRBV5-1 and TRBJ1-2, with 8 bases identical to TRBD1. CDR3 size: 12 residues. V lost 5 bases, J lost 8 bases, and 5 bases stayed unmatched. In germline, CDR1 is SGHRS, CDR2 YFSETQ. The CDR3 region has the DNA TGCGCCAGCAGTCAGGGGGCAAAGGGCTACACCTTC. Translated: CASSQGAKGYTF.

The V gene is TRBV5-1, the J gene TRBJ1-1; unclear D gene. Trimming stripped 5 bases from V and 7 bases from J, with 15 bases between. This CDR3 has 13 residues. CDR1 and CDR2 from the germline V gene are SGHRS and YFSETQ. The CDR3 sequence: CASSLLAGLEAFF. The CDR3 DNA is TGCGCCAGCAGTTTACTTGCAGGACTTGAAGCTTTCTTT.